These 8 T cell receptor beta chains share one sample of origin, sequenced in a study of blood T cell repertoires in COVID-19. Generated by immunoSEQ multiplex PCR, the TCRdb table keeps only in-frame clones and is missing some. The profile shows 200,000 to 300,000 clones, more than 70% of them singletons. Sequencing was performed on peripheral blood. The receptors shown here come from a woman in her thirties with COVID-19, enrolled during active disease.

V is TRBV4-1 and J is TRBJ2-3, with D possibly being TRBD1 (7 bases). The length of the CDR3 is 16 residues. From germline, CDR1 is MGHRA and CDR2 YSYEKL. V dropped 4 bases and J dropped 1 base, with 15 bases sitting between them. As DNA, the CDR3 is TGCGCCAGCAGCCCGATTCGCGGGACAGGCACAGATACGCAGTATTTT. Translating it yields CASSPIRGTGTDTQYF.

The chain couples TRBV28 to TRBJ1-5, with D possibly being TRBD1 (6 bases). V was pared by 10 bases and J by 4 bases, with 11 bases between. The CDR3 runs 12 residues. Germline assignment: CDR1 MDHEN and CDR2 SYDVKM. In nucleotides, the CDR3 is TGTGCCACCAACAGGGCTAATCAGCCCCAGCATTTT. It translates to CATNRANQPQHF.

V usage is TRBV5-6 and J usage is TRBJ2-7; TRBD2 aligns across 9 bases. V lost 0 bases, J lost 2 bases, and 3 bases stayed unmatched. The CDR3 is made up of 15 amino acids. CDR1 is SGHDT and CDR2 is YYEEEE in the germline V gene. Here the CDR3 DNA reads TGTGCCAGCAGCTTGGGACTAGCGGCCGCCTACGAGCAGTACGTC. It is translated as CASSLGLAAAYEQYV.

This clone came up once. The gene calls are TRBV14 and TRBJ1-2; D not resolved. The CDR3 is made up of 13 amino acids. V dropped 1 base and J dropped 8 bases, with 11 bases sitting between them. The germline gives CDR1 SGHDN, CDR2 FVKESK. The CDR3 region is CASSQATVAGYTF. The CDR3 DNA sequence: TGTGCCAGCAGCCAAGCCACCGTGGCAGGCTACACCTTC.

The genes are TRBV13 and TRBJ1-6; the D gene is possibly TRBD1 (6 bases). V lost 8 bases and J 1 base, leaving 12 bases between the germline ends. Germline V CDR1 and CDR2: PRHDT, FYEKMQ (reference sequence). The CDR3 loop spans 15 amino acids. The CDR3 DNA reads as TGTGCCAGCCGACTCAGGGGATCCTATAATTCACCCCTCCACTTT. As protein: CASRLRGSYNSPLHF. Complete variable domain (other parts from reference TRBV13 and TRBJ1-6): AAGVIQSPRHLIKEKRETATLKCYPIPRHDTVYWYQQGPGQDPQFLISFYEKMQSDKGSIPDRFSAQQFSDYHSELNMSSLELGDSALYFCASRLRGSYNSPLHFGNGTRLTVT.

J is TRBJ2-1 and V is TRBV28; D unclear. Trimming took off 6 bases at V and 5 bases at J, with 17 bases between the two ends. CDR1 is MDHEN, CDR2 SYDVKM, per germline. The CDR3 spans 15 residues. The CDR3 region has the DNA TGTGCCAGCAGCGCTCGGGTAGTCGTGGACAATGAGCAGTTCTTC. It translates to CASSARVVVDNEQFF.

The J gene is TRBJ1-2, the V gene TRBV3-1 (or the pseudogene TRBV3-2); D is unresolved. The CDR3 has 14 residues. The V and J ends lost 3 bases and 2 bases respectively, with 10 bases between them. CDR1 is LGHDT, CDR2 YNNKEL, per germline (reference sequence). DNA for the CDR3: TGTGCCAGCAGCCACTACCTCTCCAACTATGGCTACACCTTC. Translated: CASSHYLSNYGYTF.

CDR3 region: CASSQDFPAGIQYF. In DNA, the CDR3 is TGTGCCAGCAGCCAAGATTTCCCAGCAGGTATTCAGTACTTC. The V and J genes are TRBV4-2 and TRBJ2-4; the D is unclear. CDR3 length: 14 residues. The ends were cut back, 0 bases at V and 10 bases at J, with 13 bases in the middle. Per the germline V gene, CDR1 is LGHNA and CDR2 is YNFKEQ.